The rows below give T cell receptor beta chains drawn from one sample of a study of siplizumab effects on memory and regulatory T cells. Profiling relied on immunoSEQ multiplex PCR, and the TCRdb table lists in-frame clones only, not all of them. Of 90,000 to 120,000 clones detected, about 94% appear once; the ten largest clones hold 0.55% to 0.8%. The specimen sequenced was Tregs sorted from blood. All receptors derive from a human donor in good health. The CDR3 runs from the conserved cysteine through the conserved F or W. A D gene is named only where the DNA matches it firmly. A clone size is listed for some rows: how often the clone was seen (once, few, many), or a class if it is expanded.

abundance	j_gene	v_gene	d_gene	len	CDR3aa	CDR3nt
few	TRBJ1-2	TRBV6-5	-	13	CASGRGGAYGYTF	TGTGCCAGCGGGAGGGGGGGAGCATATGGCTACACCTTC
-	TRBJ2-1	TRBV7-2	-	13	CASSLFSYNEQFF	TGTGCCAGCAGCTTATTTTCCTACAATGAGCAGTTCTTC
-	TRBJ1-1	TRBV19	-	14	CASSARQASTEAFF	TGTGCCAGTAGTGCTCGACAGGCTAGCACTGAAGCTTTCTTT
-	TRBJ2-5	TRBV2	-	13	CARRQLYQETQYF	TGTGCCAGACGACAGTTGTACCAAGAGACCCAGTACTTC
-	TRBJ2-1	TRBV4-2	-	15	CASSYEGHLYNEQFF	TGTGCCAGCAGCTACGAGGGACACCTCTACAATGAGCAGTTCTTC
-	TRBJ2-5	TRBV6-6	TRBD1	15	CASSLDRVGQETQYF	TGTGCCAGCAGTCTGGACAGGGTCGGGCAAGAGACCCAGTACTTC
-	TRBJ2-2	TRBV10-3	TRBD2	15	CAITASGLNTGELFF	TGTGCCATCACGGCTAGCGGGCTAAACACCGGGGAGCTGTTTTTT
-	TRBJ2-7	TRBV29-1	-	13	CSVVFRGAYEQYF	TGCAGCGTTGTTTTCCGGGGGGCATACGAGCAGTACTTC
-	TRBJ2-2	TRBV21-1	-	16	CASSKVGTGATGELFF	-
-	TRBJ2-2	TRBV5-1	TRBD1	16	CASSLLGQPNTGELFF	TGCGCCAGCAGCTTGTTGGGACAGCCGAACACCGGGGAGCTGTTTTTT
-	TRBJ2-7	TRBV5-1	TRBD1	16	CASRFIPGTGTYEQYF	TGCGCCAGCAGGTTTATACCCGGGACAGGGACCTACGAGCAGTACTTC
-	TRBJ2-7	TRBV6-1	-	13	CASSEGAYYEQYF	TGTGCCAGCAGTGAAGGGGCATACTACGAGCAGTACTTC
-	TRBJ2-7	TRBV5-6	-	15	CASSPVGAPSYEQYF	TGTGCCAGCAGCCCCGTGGGAGCACCCTCCTACGAGCAGTACTTC
few	TRBJ1-1	TRBV6-1	-	12	CASLRGDTEAFF	TGTGCCAGCCTGCGAGGGGACACTGAAGCTTTCTTT
-	TRBJ2-1	TRBV6-6	-	13	CASSYSTGNEQFF	TGTGCCAGCAGTTACTCGACGGGCAATGAGCAGTTCTTC
-	TRBJ1-4	TRBV2	-	12	CASREEAEKLFF	TGTGCCAGCAGGGAAGAGGCGGAAAAACTGTTTTTT
-	TRBJ2-7	TRBV5-1	-	14	CASSPWEATYEQYF	TGCGCCAGCAGCCCCTGGGAGGCTACCTACGAGCAGTACTTC
-	TRBJ2-3	TRBV5-4	TRBD2	15	CASSLAGLGTDTQYF	TGTGCCAGCAGCTTGGCGGGACTAGGCACAGATACGCAGTATTTT
-	TRBJ1-2	TRBV19	-	13	CASSIATVYGYTF	TGTGCCAGTAGTATAGCCACAGTCTATGGCTACACCTTC
-	TRBJ2-7	TRBV6-6	TRBD2	15	CASINILAGVYEQYF	TGTGCCAGCATAAATATACTAGCGGGAGTCTACGAGCAGTACTTC
-	TRBJ2-3	TRBV2	-	15	CASSEALISTDTQYF	TGTGCCAGCAGTGAAGCGCTAATAAGCACAGATACGCAGTATTTT
-	TRBJ2-7	TRBV7-2	TRBD2	16	CASSLAAGLAGGEQYF	TGTGCCAGCAGCTTAGCCGCCGGACTAGCGGGAGGCGAGCAGTACTTC
-	TRBJ1-1	TRBV30	-	15	CAWSVGPRLNTEAFF	TGTGCCTGGAGTGTTGGGCCCAGGTTGAACACTGAAGCTTTCTTT
-	TRBJ2-1	TRBV7-2	-	16	CASSLGAGRLYNEQFF	TGTGCCAGCAGCTTAGGAGCAGGGCGACTCTACAATGAGCAGTTCTTC
-	TRBJ1-1	TRBV11-2	TRBD1	16	CASSLAGTGGRTEAFF	TGTGCCAGCAGCTTAGCCGGGACAGGGGGTCGCACTGAAGCTTTCTTT